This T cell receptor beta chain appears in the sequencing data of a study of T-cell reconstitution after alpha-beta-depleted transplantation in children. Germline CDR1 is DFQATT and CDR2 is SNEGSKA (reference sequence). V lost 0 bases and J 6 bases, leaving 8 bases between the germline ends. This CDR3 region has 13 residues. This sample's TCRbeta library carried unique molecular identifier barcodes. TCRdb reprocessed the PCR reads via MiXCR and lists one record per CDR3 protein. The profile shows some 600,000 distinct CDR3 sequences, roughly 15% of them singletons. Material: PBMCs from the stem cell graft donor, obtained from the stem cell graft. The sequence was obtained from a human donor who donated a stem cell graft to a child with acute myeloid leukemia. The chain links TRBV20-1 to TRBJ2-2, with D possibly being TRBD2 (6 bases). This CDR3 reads CSARDRRAGELFF. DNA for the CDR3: TGCAGTGCTAGAGATCGGAGGGCCGGGGAGCTGTTTTTT.